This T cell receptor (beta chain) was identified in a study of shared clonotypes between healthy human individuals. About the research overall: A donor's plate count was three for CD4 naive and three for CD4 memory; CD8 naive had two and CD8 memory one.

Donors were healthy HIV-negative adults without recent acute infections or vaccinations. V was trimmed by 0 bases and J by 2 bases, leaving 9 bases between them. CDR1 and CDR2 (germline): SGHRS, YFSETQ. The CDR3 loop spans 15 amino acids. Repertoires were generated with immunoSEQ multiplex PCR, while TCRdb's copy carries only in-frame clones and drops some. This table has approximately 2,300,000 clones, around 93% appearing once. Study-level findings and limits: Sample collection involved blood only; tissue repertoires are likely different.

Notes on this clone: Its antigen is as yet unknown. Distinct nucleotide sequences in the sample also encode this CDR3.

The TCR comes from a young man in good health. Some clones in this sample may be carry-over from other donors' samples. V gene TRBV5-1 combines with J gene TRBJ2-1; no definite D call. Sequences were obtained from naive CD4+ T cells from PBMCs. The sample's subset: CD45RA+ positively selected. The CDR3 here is CASSLAGPPYNEQFF. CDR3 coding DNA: TGCGCCAGCAGCTTGGCTGGCCCCCCCTACAATGAGCAGTTCTTC.